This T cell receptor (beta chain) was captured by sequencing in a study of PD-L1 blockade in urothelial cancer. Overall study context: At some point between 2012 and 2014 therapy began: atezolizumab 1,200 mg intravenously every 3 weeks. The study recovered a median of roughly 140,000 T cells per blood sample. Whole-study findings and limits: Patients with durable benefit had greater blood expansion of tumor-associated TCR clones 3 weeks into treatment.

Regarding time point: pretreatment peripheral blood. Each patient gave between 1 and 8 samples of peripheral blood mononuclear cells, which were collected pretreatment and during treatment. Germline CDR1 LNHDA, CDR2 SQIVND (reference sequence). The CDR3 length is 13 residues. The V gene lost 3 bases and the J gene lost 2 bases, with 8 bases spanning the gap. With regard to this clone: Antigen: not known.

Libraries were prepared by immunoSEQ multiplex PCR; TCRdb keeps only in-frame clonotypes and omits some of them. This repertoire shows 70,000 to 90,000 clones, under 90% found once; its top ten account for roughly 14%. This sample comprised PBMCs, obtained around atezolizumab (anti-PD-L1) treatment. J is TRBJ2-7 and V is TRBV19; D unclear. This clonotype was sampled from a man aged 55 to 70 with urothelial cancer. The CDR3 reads CASSIAQAYEQYF. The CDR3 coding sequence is TGTGCCAGTAGTATCGCACAAGCCTACGAGCAGTACTTC.